The rows below give T cell receptor beta chains drawn from one sample of a study of T cells in Graves' hyperthyroidism and ophthalmopathy. In TCRdb, the multiplex PCR reads were re-called with MiXCR into one record per CDR3 protein. Of fewer than 350,000 distinct CDR3 sequences listed, 15% to 20% were seen once; the top ten hold roughly 15%. Sequencing was performed on blood. The receptors were gathered from a woman in her 40s with Graves' ophthalmopathy. CDR3s include the opening cysteine and the closing phenylalanine or tryptophan. The D gene is left open where the match is weak. Expanded clones are given a class, and other clones once, few, many or no size at all.

d_gene: .
j_gene: TRBJ2-6
abundance: many
v_gene: TRBV27
CDR3nt: TGTGCCAGCTGTTCCTTGTACTCTGGGGCCAACGTCCTGACTTTC
CDR3aa: CASCSLYSGANVLTF

d_gene: .
j_gene: TRBJ1-5
abundance: many
v_gene: TRBV12-3/TRBV12-4
CDR3nt: TGTGCCAGCAGTTTATCTAGTCAGCCCCAGCATTTT
CDR3aa: CASSLSSQPQHF

d_gene: .
j_gene: TRBJ2-7
abundance: many
v_gene: TRBV9
CDR3nt: TGTGCCAGAGGACCTACAGGGACGGACGAGCAGTACTTC
CDR3aa: CARGPTGTDEQYF

d_gene: TRBD2
j_gene: TRBJ2-5
abundance: many
v_gene: TRBV11-1
CDR3nt: TGTGCCAGCAGCTTAGTTGGTCTAGCGGGGCTCCAAGAGACCCAGTACTTC
CDR3aa: CASSLVGLAGLQETQYF

d_gene: .
j_gene: TRBJ1-1
abundance: .
v_gene: TRBV7-2
CDR3nt: TGTGCCAGCAGCTTAGCGGGGCGGAACACTGAAGCTTGCTTT
CDR3aa: CASSLAGRNTEACF

d_gene: .
j_gene: TRBJ1-2
abundance: .
v_gene: TRBV6-2/TRBV6-3
CDR3nt: TGTGCCAGCAGTTTGGTGGCCCGTAACTATGGCTACATCTTC
CDR3aa: CASSLVARNYGYIF

d_gene: TRBD1
j_gene: TRBJ2-7
abundance: many
v_gene: TRBV6-6
CDR3nt: TGTGCCAGCAGGTCCGGGACAGGGGTCCGCGAGCAGTACTTC
CDR3aa: CASRSGTGVREQYF

d_gene: .
j_gene: TRBJ1-1
abundance: .
v_gene: TRBV4-1
CDR3nt: TGCGCCAGCAGCCAAGGTAATTTTGGCAGCTTGAACACTGAAGCTTTCTTT
CDR3aa: CASSQGNFGSLNTEAFF

d_gene: .
j_gene: TRBJ1-1
abundance: many
v_gene: TRBV28
CDR3nt: TGTGCCAGCAGTTTAAGTTGGTTGAACACTGAAGCTTTCTTT
CDR3aa: CASSLSWLNTEAFF

d_gene: TRBD2
j_gene: TRBJ2-4
abundance: many
v_gene: TRBV6-1
CDR3nt: TGTGCCAGCAGTCAATCCCAGACTAGCCTTTTAGGAAACATTCAGTACTTC
CDR3aa: CASSQSQTSLLGNIQYF

d_gene: .
j_gene: TRBJ2-1
abundance: few
v_gene: TRBV28
CDR3nt: TGTGCCAGCAGTCCCACTGGAGCGGGTTCCTACAATGAGCAGTTCTTC
CDR3aa: CASSPTGAGSYNEQFF

d_gene: TRBD1
j_gene: TRBJ2-5
abundance: many
v_gene: TRBV7-9
CDR3nt: TGTGCCAGCCTGCGGGACAGGGGGCGCGATCGAGAGACCCAGTACTTC
CDR3aa: CASLRDRGRDRETQYF

d_gene: .
j_gene: TRBJ2-7
abundance: many
v_gene: TRBV27
CDR3nt: TGTGCCAGCAGTTTATCTCGGTGGGGTTACGAGCAGTACTTC
CDR3aa: CASSLSRWGYEQYF

d_gene: .
j_gene: TRBJ2-5
abundance: many
v_gene: TRBV7-8
CDR3nt: TGTGCCAGCAGCCTCCCGGGCCTAAATCGGGAGACCCAGTACTTC
CDR3aa: CASSLPGLNRETQYF

d_gene: .
j_gene: TRBJ1-1
abundance: many
v_gene: TRBV19
CDR3nt: TGTGCCAGTAGTACGCAGGCGAACACTGAAGCTTTCTTT
CDR3aa: CASSTQANTEAFF

d_gene: TRBD2
j_gene: TRBJ2-2
abundance: many
v_gene: TRBV2
CDR3nt: TGTGCCAGCAATAGCGGGAGGCGCACCGGGGAGCTGTTTTTT
CDR3aa: CASNSGRRTGELFF

d_gene: TRBD1
j_gene: TRBJ2-5
abundance: .
v_gene: TRBV7-9
CDR3nt: TGTGCCAGCAGCCTACAGGGGGCTTTGGAGACCCAGTACTTC
CDR3aa: CASSLQGALETQYF

d_gene: TRBD1
j_gene: TRBJ2-2
abundance: many
v_gene: TRBV27
CDR3nt: TGTGCCAGCAGTTTCCGGACAGGGTGGACCGGGGAGCTGTTTTTT
CDR3aa: CASSFRTGWTGELFF

d_gene: .
j_gene: TRBJ2-2
abundance: .
v_gene: TRBV12-3/TRBV12-4
CDR3nt: TGTGCCAGCAGTTTAGCGGGAGTGGGGGCCGGGGAGCTGTTTTTT
CDR3aa: CASSLAGVGAGELFF

d_gene: .
j_gene: TRBJ1-1
abundance: many
v_gene: TRBV15
CDR3nt: TGTGCCACCAGCAGGGTTCGCGATGAAGCTTTCTTT
CDR3aa: CATSRVRDEAFF

d_gene: .
j_gene: TRBJ1-1
abundance: many
v_gene: TRBV12-3/TRBV12-4
CDR3nt: TGTGCCAGCAGTGAGACACCTGGGACTGAAGCTTTCTTT
CDR3aa: CASSETPGTEAFF

d_gene: .
j_gene: TRBJ1-1
abundance: many
v_gene: TRBV5-1
CDR3nt: TGCGCCAGCAGCTTGGTTGAAGGGACTGAAGCTTTCTTT
CDR3aa: CASSLVEGTEAFF

d_gene: .
j_gene: TRBJ2-7
abundance: many
v_gene: TRBV30
CDR3nt: TGTGCCTGGAGTATGGGAGAGTTCTACGAGCAGTACTTC
CDR3aa: CAWSMGEFYEQYF

d_gene: .
j_gene: TRBJ1-1
abundance: .
v_gene: TRBV2
CDR3nt: TGTGCCAGCTTGTATCACACTGAAGCTTTCTTT
CDR3aa: CASLYHTEAFF

d_gene: .
j_gene: TRBJ1-2
abundance: many
v_gene: TRBV7-2
CDR3nt: TGTGCCAGCAGCCGGGACGGCCTAAACTATGGCTACACCTTC
CDR3aa: CASSRDGLNYGYTF

d_gene: TRBD1
j_gene: TRBJ2-7
abundance: .
v_gene: TRBV15
CDR3nt: TGTGCCACCAGCAAACGACAGGGTTTCGCTTACGAGCAGTACTTC
CDR3aa: CATSKRQGFAYEQYF

d_gene: .
j_gene: TRBJ1-2
abundance: .
v_gene: TRBV7-2
CDR3nt: TGTGCCAGCAGCTTATCACGCTTTGGCTACACCTTC
CDR3aa: CASSLSRFGYTF

d_gene: .
j_gene: TRBJ1-2
abundance: once
v_gene: TRBV7-2
CDR3nt: TGTGCCAGCAGTTTGACCCCGGGACAACAATTAGGCTACACCTTC
CDR3aa: CASSLTPGQQLGYTF

d_gene: .
j_gene: TRBJ1-2
abundance: .
v_gene: TRBV7-3
CDR3nt: TGTGCCAGCAGCTCGGGACCGGATGGTTATGGCTACACCTTC
CDR3aa: CASSSGPDGYGYTF

d_gene: TRBD1
j_gene: TRBJ1-1
abundance: .
v_gene: TRBV30
CDR3nt: TGTGCCTGGGCGACAGGGGGAGGGAGCACTGAAGCTTTCTTT
CDR3aa: CAWATGGGSTEAFF

d_gene: TRBD1
j_gene: TRBJ2-6
abundance: many
v_gene: TRBV12-3/TRBV12-4
CDR3nt: TGTGCCAGCAGTTGGGGTGAGGGGACAGCCATTTCTGGGGCCAACGTCCTGACTTTC
CDR3aa: CASSWGEGTAISGANVLTF

d_gene: .
j_gene: TRBJ2-7
abundance: .
v_gene: TRBV6-4
CDR3nt: TGTGCCAGCAGAGCAGGGGTCGGGGCCGCCTACGAGCAGTACTTC
CDR3aa: CASRAGVGAAYEQYF

d_gene: TRBD2
j_gene: TRBJ2-7
abundance: many
v_gene: TRBV28
CDR3nt: TGTGCCAGCAGTACAAAGCGGGAGAGCTCCTACGAGCAGTACTTC
CDR3aa: CASSTKRESSYEQYF

d_gene: .
j_gene: TRBJ1-2
abundance: many
v_gene: TRBV5-1
CDR3nt: TGCGCCAGCAGCAGCCAAGGGGCTGGATCATATGGCTACACCTTC
CDR3aa: CASSSQGAGSYGYTF

d_gene: .
j_gene: TRBJ1-1
abundance: many
v_gene: TRBV2
CDR3nt: TGTGCCAGCCGGCGACGGAAGTTGAACACTGAAGCTTTCTTT
CDR3aa: CASRRRKLNTEAFF

d_gene: .
j_gene: TRBJ2-5
abundance: many
v_gene: TRBV7-9
CDR3nt: TGTGCCAGCAGCTTAGCGAAAATCGACAGACAAGAGACCCAGTACTTC
CDR3aa: CASSLAKIDRQETQYF

d_gene: .
j_gene: TRBJ2-5
abundance: many
v_gene: TRBV30
CDR3nt: TGTGCCTGGACTGACCAAGAGACCCAGTACTTC
CDR3aa: CAWTDQETQYF

d_gene: TRBD2
j_gene: TRBJ2-7
abundance: many
v_gene: TRBV6-5
CDR3nt: TGTGCCAGCAGCTCTAGCGGCAGCTCCTACGAGCAGTACTTC
CDR3aa: CASSSSGSSYEQYF

d_gene: .
j_gene: TRBJ1-2
abundance: few
v_gene: TRBV19
CDR3nt: TGTGCCAGTAGTATGGTGGTGAGGGGAAGCTATGGCTACAACTTC
CDR3aa: CASSMVVRGSYGYNF

d_gene: TRBD1
j_gene: TRBJ2-7
abundance: many
v_gene: TRBV11-3
CDR3nt: TGTGCCAGCCGAGGGTCAGGGGGCGACGAGCAGTACTTC
CDR3aa: CASRGSGGDEQYF

d_gene: .
j_gene: TRBJ2-4
abundance: many
v_gene: TRBV28
CDR3nt: TGTGCCAGCACCGACCCACAGGGACGGGACATTCAGTACTTC
CDR3aa: CASTDPQGRDIQYF

d_gene: TRBD1
j_gene: TRBJ1-2
abundance: .
v_gene: TRBV20-1
CDR3nt: TGCAGTGCCACGGACAGGGGGTTCGGTGGCTACACCTTC
CDR3aa: CSATDRGFGGYTF

d_gene: TRBD1
j_gene: TRBJ1-5
abundance: many
v_gene: TRBV2
CDR3nt: TGTGCCAGCGTAAAGGGGGCCTTGAGCAATCAGCCCCAGCATTTT
CDR3aa: CASVKGALSNQPQHF

d_gene: .
j_gene: TRBJ1-1
abundance: many
v_gene: TRBV29-1
CDR3nt: TGCAGCGTTTACCGTCTCCAGAACACTGAAGCTTTCTTT
CDR3aa: CSVYRLQNTEAFF

d_gene: TRBD2
j_gene: TRBJ2-7
abundance: many
v_gene: TRBV11-2
CDR3nt: TGTGCCAGCAGCTTAGGGACGGGACTAGCTCTCTACGAGCAGTACTTC
CDR3aa: CASSLGTGLALYEQYF

d_gene: TRBD1
j_gene: TRBJ2-1
abundance: few
v_gene: TRBV7-8
CDR3nt: TGTGCCAGCAGCTTATACGGGACAGGGATGTTCTTC
CDR3aa: CASSLYGTGMFF

d_gene: TRBD1
j_gene: TRBJ2-5
abundance: .
v_gene: TRBV24-1
CDR3nt: TGTGCCACCAGTGATCCAACAGGGGTGGAGACCCAGTACTTC
CDR3aa: CATSDPTGVETQYF

d_gene: .
j_gene: TRBJ2-7
abundance: many
v_gene: TRBV19
CDR3nt: TGTGCCAGTAGTATCCGGACACGGCCCTACGAGCAGTACTTC
CDR3aa: CASSIRTRPYEQYF

d_gene: TRBD1
j_gene: TRBJ1-2
abundance: many
v_gene: TRBV7-2
CDR3nt: TGTGCCAGCAGCCCCGGACAGGGGAGCGCCTATGGCTGCACCTTC
CDR3aa: CASSPGQGSAYGCTF

d_gene: TRBD1
j_gene: TRBJ2-7
abundance: many
v_gene: TRBV6-5
CDR3nt: TGTGCCAGCAGTTACGTGGTTTCGACAGGGGCCTACGAGCAGTACTTC
CDR3aa: CASSYVVSTGAYEQYF

d_gene: .
j_gene: TRBJ2-2
abundance: .
v_gene: TRBV29-1
CDR3nt: TGCAGCGTAAACCCACAAGCGACGAACACCGGGGAGCTGTTTTTT
CDR3aa: CSVNPQATNTGELFF

d_gene: .
j_gene: TRBJ2-7
abundance: many
v_gene: TRBV2
CDR3nt: TGTGCCAGCATGAAGGGTACCTACGAGCAGTACTTC
CDR3aa: CASMKGTYEQYF

d_gene: TRBD2
j_gene: TRBJ2-5
abundance: many
v_gene: TRBV2
CDR3nt: TGTGCCAGCAGTGGACTAGCGGGAGGCAAGACCCAGTACTTC
CDR3aa: CASSGLAGGKTQYF

d_gene: .
j_gene: TRBJ1-2
abundance: many
v_gene: TRBV5-1
CDR3nt: TGCGCCAGCAGCTTGGAAGCCCGGGTCTATGGCTACACCTTC
CDR3aa: CASSLEARVYGYTF

d_gene: TRBD1
j_gene: TRBJ1-2
abundance: many
v_gene: TRBV11-1
CDR3nt: TGTGCCAGCAGCCCCGGGACAGGGGGCGTTAGCTATGGCTACACCTTC
CDR3aa: CASSPGTGGVSYGYTF

d_gene: .
j_gene: TRBJ2-2
abundance: .
v_gene: TRBV3-1
CDR3nt: TGTGCCAGCAGCCATACGAGCGATCCGAACACCGGGGAGCTGTTTTTT
CDR3aa: CASSHTSDPNTGELFF